The rows below give T cell receptor beta chains drawn from one sample of a study of T-cell memory formation after mild COVID-19. TCRdb called the 5' RACE reads again in MiXCR, with one record for every CDR3 protein. This sample has 150,000 or so distinct CDR3 sequences; 14% occur once, and the top ten carry 13% to 15%. Source material: PBMCs or a T cell subset sorted from them (not recorded which). These receptor sequences come from an adult woman who had mild COVID-19 (a few samples of this study predate the infection). Cell type and time point are not known. CDR3s include the opening cysteine and the closing phenylalanine or tryptophan. A D gene is named only where the DNA matches it firmly.

d_call v_call cdr3_aa
- TRBV30 CAWSRTVQETQYF
- TRBV10-3 CAISESNEQYF
TRBD2 TRBV19 CASSIGRLAGRNEQFF
TRBD1 TRBV6-5 CATGQGLNQPQHF
TRBD2 TRBV4-2 CASSPDSGEGEQYF
TRBD1 TRBV5-1 CASSSGGTGPYEQYF
- TRBV2 CASSFRTEMNTEAFF
- TRBV5-6 CASSLQGTWELFF
TRBD1 TRBV24-1 CATSDSTGGSYEQYF
TRBD2 TRBV6-6 CASSYASGGQQYF
- TRBV5-1 CASSSHGTEAFF
- TRBV12-3/TRBV12-4 CASRGTGANVLTF
- TRBV7-9 CASSSSSGVADTQYF
TRBD2 TRBV28 CASTAGLAGSYEQYF
TRBD1 TRBV12-3/TRBV12-4 CASSLLRDRKNIQYF
- TRBV7-9 CASIEKGRKNTEAFF
- TRBV15 CATSRDSGQSSNQPQHF
- TRBV6-5 CASSRMGAEVMNTEAFF